Below are 29 T cell receptor beta chains sequenced from a single sample in a study of blood T cell repertoires in COVID-19. TCRdb keeps only in-frame clones here, not all; method: immunoSEQ multiplex PCR. The sample records approximately 92,000 clones, around 84% being singletons. Specimen: peripheral blood. The receptor set was obtained from a man between 65 and 80 years old with active or convalescent COVID-19.

The rearrangement links TRBV11-2 to TRBJ2-2, with TRBD1 matching 9 bases. The V gene's germline CDR1 is SGHAT and CDR2 FQNNGV. Trimming removed 4 bases from V and 1 base from J; junction bases left unmatched: 1. The CDR3 consists of 15 residues. CDR3 amino acids: CASSWTGVNTGELFF. In nucleotides, the CDR3 is TGTGCCAGCAGCTGGACAGGGGTGAACACCGGGGAGCTGTTTTTT.

Only one count was recorded for this clone. V is TRBV7-2 and J is TRBJ1-1; TRBD1 is a possible D gene (5 bases). CDR1 is SGHTA and CDR2 is FQGNSA in the germline V gene. Trimming removed 6 bases at V and 4 bases at J, with 12 bases between. The CDR3 is 13 amino acids. CDR3 nucleotide sequence: TGTGCCAGCAGTTCCGTTCAGGGCACTGAAGCTTTCTTT. This encodes CASSSVQGTEAFF.

The V and J genes are TRBV7-9 and TRBJ2-1, with TRBD2 matching 9 bases. The CDR3 spans 12 residues. J lost 10 bases, V lost 5 bases, and 3 bases had no gene match. Germline V gives CDR1 SEHNR, CDR2 FQNEAQ (reference sequence). The CDR3 nucleotides read TGTGCCAGCAGCACTAGCGGGCTGGAGCAGTTCTTC. Translation gives CASSTSGLEQFF. The full variable domain, in which reference TRBV7-9 and TRBJ2-1 provide the parts outside the CDR3, is DTGVSQNPRHKITKRGQNVTFRCDPISEHNRLYWYRQTLGQGPEFLTYFQNEAQLEKSRLLSDRFSAERPKGSFSTLEIQRTEQGDSAMYLCASSTSGLEQFFGPGTRLTVL.

This clone came up once. The chain uses TRBV2 and TRBJ1-5; the match to TRBD1 covers 10 bases. V was pared by 5 bases and J by 4 bases, with 5 bases of the junction left unmatched. Germline loops: CDR1 SNHLY, CDR2 FYNNEI. CDR3 length equals 15 residues. Written as DNA, the CDR3 is TGTGCCAGCAGTAGACAGGGGGCCGTAAATCAGCCCCAGCATTTT. It encodes CASSRQGAVNQPQHF.

The chain employs TRBV6-5 and TRBJ2-5, with D possibly being TRBD2 (5 bases). V lost 8 bases and J lost 2, with 6 bases in between. The germline gives CDR1 MNHEY, CDR2 SVGAGI. CDR3 length: 11 amino acids. CDR3 amino acids: CASRGQETQYF. The CDR3 coding sequence is TGTGCCAGCCGCGGGCAAGAGACCCAGTACTTC.

Worth noting for this clone: Other nucleotide sequences from this sample produce the same CDR3. V and J are TRBV18 and TRBJ1-4; 7 bases line up with TRBD1. The CDR3 has 13 residues. Germline V lookup: CDR1 KGHSH, CDR2 LQKENI. V trimming: 4 bases; J trimming: 8 bases; junction bases outside the gene matches: 4. The chain's CDR3 is CASSQQGYEKLFF. The CDR3 nucleotides read TGTGCCAGCTCACAACAGGGGTACGAAAAACTGTTTTTT.

This clone was picked up a small number of times. The gene calls are TRBV2 and TRBJ2-5, with TRBD1 matching 9 bases. V dropped 8 bases and J dropped 4; count of bases not matched to a gene: 8. The CDR3 has 14 residues. Germline assignment: CDR1 SNHLY and CDR2 FYNNEI. The DNA for the CDR3 is TGTGCCAGCGGGAGCTTACAGGGGGCAGAGACCCAGTACTTC. It translates to CASGSLQGAETQYF.

This chain joins TRBV28 and TRBJ2-3; 8 bases line up with TRBD1. V shed 6 bases and J 0 bases; nucleotides not matched to a gene: 5. CDR3 length equals 15 residues. CDR1 MDHEN and CDR2 SYDVKM come from the germline V gene. Written as DNA, the CDR3 is TGTGCCAGCAGCGCCCGGGACAGGAGCACAGATACGCAGTATTTT. Amino acid sequence: CASSARDRSTDTQYF. The entire variable domain, with the rest obtained from reference TRBV28 and TRBJ2-3, is as follows: DVKVTQSSRYLVKRTGEKVFLECVQDMDHENMFWYRQDPGLGLRLIYFSYDVKMKEKGDIPEGYSVSREKKERFSLILESASTNQTSMYLCASSARDRSTDTQYFGPGTRLTVL.

V gene TRBV6-5 combines with J gene TRBJ2-3, with D unresolved. The CDR3 is made up of 13 amino acids. Trimming took 2 bases from V and 1 from J, leaving 4 bases between them. Germline V gene sequence: CDR1 MNHEY, CDR2 SVGAGI. The CDR3 DNA sequence: TGTGCCAGCAGTTACCCAGGCACAGATACGCAGTATTTT. Protein sequence: CASSYPGTDTQYF.

The J gene is TRBJ2-1, the V gene TRBV6-4, with 9 nucleotides matching TRBD1. The CDR3 is 15 amino acids. Per germline, CDR1 MRHNA and CDR2 SNTAGT. The trim removed 3 bases at V and 6 bases at J, leaving 6 bases unmatched. For the CDR3, the DNA is TGTGCCAGCAGTGATTTCCCGGACAGGGGCAATGAGCAGTTCTTC. Translated: CASSDFPDRGNEQFF.

The V gene is TRBV6-5, the J gene TRBJ2-1; D is unresolved. Trimming took off 0 bases at V and 1 base at J, with 7 bases between the two ends. CDR1 is MNHEY, CDR2 SVGAGI, per germline. The CDR3 loop spans 15 amino acids. The CDR3 DNA reads TGTGCCAGCAGTTACTCGAGCAGGTCCTACAATGAGCAGTTCTTC. It encodes CASSYSSRSYNEQFF.

The rearrangement joins TRBV28 to TRBJ2-5, with D perhaps TRBD2 (5 bases). The V gene's germline CDR1 is MDHEN and CDR2 SYDVKM. This CDR3 is 14 amino acids long. V was pared by 4 bases and J by 5 bases, with 14 bases between. The CDR3 protein is CASSWRVNLETQYF. The CDR3 nucleotides are TGTGCCAGCAGTTGGCGGGTCAACCTGGAGACCCAGTACTTC.

The V call is TRBV5-1, the J call TRBJ1-2, with 11 bases matching TRBD1. This CDR3 contains 16 residues. Germline V gene data show CDR1 as SGHRS and CDR2 as YFSETQ. V lost 4 bases and J lost 7; bases outside the gene matches: 12. CDR3 loop: CASSLDWDRGALGYTF. CDR3 DNA sequence: TGCGCCAGCAGCCTTGATTGGGACAGGGGGGCTCTTGGCTACACCTTC.

The chain combines TRBV5-4 with TRBJ1-3, with 7 bases aligning to TRBD1. Germline trimming cut 1 base from V and 2 bases from J; bases unmatched to any gene: 9. Germline CDR1 and CDR2: SGHNT and YYREEE (reference sequence). The CDR3 covers 17 residues. The CDR3 sequence is CASSLSLTGNTGNTIYF. The CDR3 DNA reads TGTGCCAGCAGCTTGAGTTTGACAGGGAACACTGGAAACACCATATATTTT.

The chain is built from TRBV28 and TRBJ2-3, with 10 positions matching TRBD2. In germline, CDR1 is MDHEN, CDR2 SYDVKM. The CDR3 is 15 residues long. Trimming removed 11 bases from V and 2 bases from J; junction bases left unmatched: 10. The CDR3 region is CAHTPSGGPTDTQYF. The CDR3, as DNA: TGTGCCCATACCCCTAGCGGGGGCCCCACAGATACGCAGTATTTT. Drawing the rest from reference TRBV28 and TRBJ2-3, the complete variable domain is DVKVTQSSRYLVKRTGEKVFLECVQDMDHENMFWYRQDPGLGLRLIYFSYDVKMKEKGDIPEGYSVSREKKERFSLILESASTNQTSMYLCAHTPSGGPTDTQYFGPGTRLTVL.

This clone was counted many times. The chain uses TRBV10-3 and TRBJ2-1, with D possibly matching TRBD1 (6 bases). CDR1 ENHRY and CDR2 SYGVKD come from the germline V gene. V gave up 5 bases and J gave up 7 bases, with 9 bases separating them. This CDR3 contains 12 residues. CDR3 DNA: TGTGCCATCAGTACCACAGGGAATGAGCAGTTCTTC. It is translated as CAISTTGNEQFF.

V gene TRBV12-1 combines with J gene TRBJ1-1; the table gives TRBD1 as D, unverified against the DNA. TRBV12-1 is a known pseudogene. The CDR3 is 16 amino acids. The CDR3: CASSLRPGTENTEAFF. The CDR3 nucleotides are TGTGCCAGCAGCTTGCGTCCCGGGACAGAGAACACTGAAGCTTTCTTT.

V usage is TRBV12-3 or TRBV12-4 and J usage is TRBJ1-2; 9 nucleotides align to TRBD1. The CDR3 runs to 12 residues. Trimming at V came to 6 bases and at J to 8 bases, leaving 4 bases not matched to a gene. The CDR3 sequence: CASSTGGRGYTF. The CDR3 DNA reads as TGTGCCAGCAGCACAGGGGGCCGGGGCTACACCTTC.

V usage is TRBV6-5 and J usage is TRBJ2-2; TRBD2 might be the D (6 bases). The CDR3 consists of 15 residues. Trimming stripped 5 bases from V and 0 bases from J, with 10 bases between. CDR1 MNHEY and CDR2 SVGAGI come from the germline V gene. DNA for the CDR3: TGTGCCAGCAGTCGGGGCGGGGCGAACACCGGGGAGCTGTTTTTT. Amino acids: CASSRGGANTGELFF.

This chain connects TRBV10-3 to TRBJ2-6; D possibly corresponds to TRBD1 (5 bases). The germline CDR1 and CDR2 sequences are ENHRY and SYGVKD. V gave up 5 bases and J gave up 0 bases, with 8 bases separating them. This CDR3 is built from 15 residues. Here the CDR3 DNA reads TGTGCCATCAGTCCAGGGAACTCTGGGGCCAACGTCCTGACTTTC. Protein sequence: CAISPGNSGANVLTF.

The chain has TRBV28 and TRBJ1-3, with 7 bases identical to TRBD1. Losses at the gene ends were 6 bases for V and 5 bases for J; bases not matched to a gene: 10. The CDR3 is made up of 15 amino acids. From germline, CDR1 is MDHEN and CDR2 SYDVKM. The CDR3 DNA sequence: TGTGCCAGCAGCCCCGGGACAGTCGGGAGAAACACCATATATTTT. Translation: CASSPGTVGRNTIYF. Based on the CDR3 plus reference TRBV28 and TRBJ1-3, the full variable domain is DVKVTQSSRYLVKRTGEKVFLECVQDMDHENMFWYRQDPGLGLRLIYFSYDVKMKEKGDIPEGYSVSREKKERFSLILESASTNQTSMYLCASSPGTVGRNTIYFGEGSWLTVV.

J is TRBJ1-5 and V is TRBV27, with D perhaps matching TRBD1 (5 bases). Trimming pared 3 bases from V and 4 bases from J, leaving 10 bases between. This CDR3 comprises 14 residues. Germline V gives CDR1 MNHEY, CDR2 SMNVEV (reference sequence). CDR3 sequence reads: CASSFRPGNQPQHF. CDR3 coding DNA: TGTGCCAGCAGTTTCCGACCAGGGAATCAGCCCCAGCATTTT.

The genes are TRBV7-2 and TRBJ1-5; maybe TRBD1 (5 bases). CDR3 length equals 16 residues. V was trimmed by 5 bases and J by 6 bases, leaving 20 bases between them. CDR1 and CDR2 from the germline V gene are SGHTA and FQGNSA. The CDR3 sequence is CASSPEFDSSRQPQHF. CDR3 nucleotide sequence: TGTGCCAGCAGCCCGGAGTTCGACAGCTCTCGTCAGCCCCAGCATTTT.

The chain is built from TRBV28 and TRBJ1-2, with 12 bases matching TRBD1. With V trimmed by 8 bases and J by 8 bases, 9 bases remained unmatched. The CDR3 contains 14 residues. Germline V CDR1 and CDR2: MDHEN, SYDVKM. CDR3 in amino acids: CASVGTGGMVGYTF. The CDR3 nucleotides read TGTGCCAGCGTGGGGACAGGGGGCATGGTGGGCTACACCTTC.

This clone has a single count. The V call is TRBV5-6, the J call TRBJ1-2; D unclear. V was clipped by 0 bases and J by 5 bases, with 11 bases between them. CDR1 and CDR2 (germline): SGHDT, YYEEEE. The CDR3 has 14 residues. The DNA for the CDR3 is TGTGCCAGCAGCTTGGCCGGAGAGCTTTATGGCTACACCTTC. Protein product: CASSLAGELYGYTF. The full variable domain, with the rest looked up from reference TRBV5-6 and TRBJ1-2, is DAGVTQSPTHLIKTRGQQVTLRCSPKSGHDTVSWYQQALGQGPQFIFQYYEEEERQRGNFPDRFSGHQFPNYSSELNVNALLLGDSALYLCASSLAGELYGYTFGSGTRLTVV.

This chain connects TRBV2 to TRBJ2-5; 12 bases map to TRBD2. This CDR3 has 15 amino acids. CDR1 is SNHLY, CDR2 FYNNEI, per germline. V lost 4 bases and J lost 2; bases outside the gene matches: 2. The CDR3: CASSGLAGGQETQYF. The DNA of the CDR3 is TGTGCCAGCAGTGGGCTAGCGGGGGGGCAAGAGACCCAGTACTTC. The entire variable domain, with the rest obtained from reference TRBV2 and TRBJ2-5, is as follows: EPEVTQTPSHQVTQMGQEVILRCVPISNHLYFYWYRQILGQKVEFLVSFYNNEISEKSEIFDDQFSVERPDGSNFTLKIRSTKLEDSAMYFCASSGLAGGQETQYFGPGTRLLVL.

The chain is built from TRBV6-5 and TRBJ1-2, with D maybe TRBD1 (5 bases). V lost 6 bases and J 4 bases, leaving 18 bases between the germline ends. This CDR3 is 15 amino acids long. Germline values: CDR1 MNHEY, CDR2 SVGAGI. The CDR3 DNA reads as TGTGCCAGCAGCTACGGGGCCGGATGGGGCTATGGCTACACCTTC. Amino acid sequence: CASSYGAGWGYGYTF.

V is TRBV5-4 and J is TRBJ2-7; D might be TRBD2 (6 bases). CDR3 size: 13 residues. V shed 0 bases and J shed 4 bases, with 8 bases lying between them. Germline CDR1 reads SGHNT; CDR2 reads YYREEE (reference sequence). CDR3 sequence reads: CASSLGGTYEQYF. CDR3 coding DNA: TGTGCCAGCAGCTTGGGGGGGACTTACGAGCAGTACTTC.

The chain has TRBV28 and TRBJ2-7; 10 bases line up with TRBD1. With V trimmed by 4 bases and J by 3 bases, 15 bases remained unmatched. The CDR3 length is 18 residues. CDR1 and CDR2 from the germline V gene are MDHEN and SYDVKM. The CDR3 coding sequence is TGTGCCAGCAGTTCTGGACGCCGCCCGGGACAGGGGCACTACGAGCAGTACTTC. Translated, it gives CASSSGRRPGQGHYEQYF.